This T cell receptor beta chain was obtained from a study of cytomegalovirus exposure and HLA in healthy donors. Across the study: The roughly 100 million unique TCR beta sequences, from 150 million to 200 million T cells, were found by an earlier analysis. Regarding the study as a whole: It has been reported that TCR beta sequences accurately predicted the HLA-A and HLA-B alleles of most subjects. Highly shared variants forming one cluster were likely a sequencing artifact.

This CDR3 region has 16 residues. V was shortened by 3 bases and J by 5 bases, with 16 bases between the two germline ends. Germline V gene data show CDR1 as SGHAT and CDR2 as FQNNGV. Of note for this clone: As yet, its antigen is unknown.

PCR employed 60 Vbeta and 13 Jbeta primers. In the source study's methods: A later analysis counted around 80 million unique TCR beta chains, some 12 million shared. Using immunoSEQ multiplex PCR, the repertoire was profiled, and TCRdb retains in-frame clones only, with some absent. That table supplies the V and J calls and clone size; D and trimming were determined from the DNA. The sample yields approximately 120,000 clones, just under 70% seen once. The sequenced sample was PBMCs. The sequence derives from a woman in her 70s in good health and CMV-seropositive. V is TRBV11-2 and J is TRBJ1-4; a possible D gene is TRBD1 (6 bases). The chain's CDR3 is CASSFRIGQTNEKLFF. The CDR3, as DNA: TGTGCCAGCAGCTTCCGGATAGGACAGACAAATGAAAAACTGTTTTTT.